A single sample gave rise to the 7 T cell receptor beta chains below, sequenced in a study of shared clonotypes between healthy human individuals (TCRdb year 2020). The library was produced with the immunoSEQ multiplex PCR assay. TCRdb retrieved this table from immuneACCESS and kept in-frame rearrangements only. Not all clones are present; in checked studies, unresolved V genes account for under half, and no reason is known for the remainder. The sample table shows roughly 1.5 million clones, and 95% to 99% are seen once. About 0.45% of the sample is held by the ten biggest clonotypes. The sample consisted of naive CD4+ T cells sorted from blood. In light of the paper, this sample's cell subset or site label describes: CD45RA+ positively selected. The receptors here all came from a man aged 30 to 39 in good health.

The CDR3 protein is CASSSGTVGSNQPQHF. The CDR3 nucleotides are TGTGCCAGCAGCTCAGGGACAGTCGGTAGCAATCAGCCCCAGCATTTT. The chain joins TRBV7-2 to TRBJ1-5; 7 bases are shared with TRBD1. J was trimmed by 0 bases and V by 4 bases; bases with no gene match: 6. The CDR3 has 16 amino acids. Germline CDR1 is SGHTA and CDR2 is FQGNSA.

In nucleotides, the CDR3 is TGTGCCAGCAGCCCTGGGACAGCAACCCCCTACGAGCAGTACTTC. This gives the protein CASSPGTATPYEQYF. This chain connects TRBV7-9 to TRBJ2-7; TRBD1 matches at 7 bases. This CDR3 comprises 15 residues. Germline V gene lookup returns CDR1 SEHNR and CDR2 FQNEAQ (reference sequence). The trim removed 5 bases at V and 2 bases at J, leaving 9 bases unmatched.

The gene calls are TRBV21-1 and TRBJ1-1. TRBV21-1 is reported as a pseudogene. There are 14 residues in the CDR3. CDR3 in DNA: TGTGCCAGCAGCAAAGGGGAGGGGAACACTGAAGCTTTCTTT. It specifies CASSKGEGNTEAFF.

This chain connects TRBV7-8 to TRBJ1-2; D is unclear. Trimming stripped 5 bases from V and 4 bases from J, with 11 bases between. The CDR3 contains 13 residues. Germline CDR1 SGHVS, CDR2 FQNEAQ. Here the CDR3 reads CASSAGGVYGYTF. DNA for the CDR3: TGTGCCAGCAGCGCAGGAGGAGTCTATGGCTACACCTTC.

The V call is TRBV28, the J call TRBJ1-4, with D uncertain. This CDR3 contains 14 residues. The germline V gene has CDR1 MDHEN and CDR2 SYDVKM. V lost 4 bases to trimming and J lost 0 bases, with 6 bases between them. This CDR3 is CASSWFSTNEKLFF. The DNA for the CDR3 is TGTGCCAGCAGTTGGTTTTCAACTAATGAAAAACTGTTTTTT.

The genes are TRBV28 and TRBJ1-1, with no clear D. This CDR3 region has 13 residues. V was clipped by 4 bases and J by 0 bases, with 6 bases between them. Germline CDR1 is MDHEN and CDR2 is SYDVKM. The CDR3 nucleotides are TGTGCCAGCAGTTACTACATGAACACTGAAGCTTTCTTT. The encoded protein is CASSYYMNTEAFF.

This clone was counted once. This rearrangement joins TRBV9 to TRBJ2-2, with 16 bases identical to TRBD2. Looked up from germline, CDR1 is SGDLS and CDR2 is YYNGEE. The V gene end was trimmed by 4 bases and the J gene end by 6 bases; junction bases not matched to a gene: 9. This CDR3 is 18 amino acids long. The DNA for the CDR3 is TGTGCCAGCAGCTCAGTGGGGACTAGCGGGAGGGCCGCCGGGGAGCTGTTTTTT. Residues: CASSSVGTSGRAAGELFF.